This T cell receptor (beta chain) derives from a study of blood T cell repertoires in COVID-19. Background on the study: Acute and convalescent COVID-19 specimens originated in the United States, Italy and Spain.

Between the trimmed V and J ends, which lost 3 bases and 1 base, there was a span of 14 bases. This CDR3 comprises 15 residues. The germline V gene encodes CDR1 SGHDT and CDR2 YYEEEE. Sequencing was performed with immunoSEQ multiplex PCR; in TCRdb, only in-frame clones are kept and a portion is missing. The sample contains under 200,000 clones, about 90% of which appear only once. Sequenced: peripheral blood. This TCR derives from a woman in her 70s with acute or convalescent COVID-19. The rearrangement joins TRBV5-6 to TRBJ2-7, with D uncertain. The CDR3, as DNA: TGTGCCAGCAGCTCCCCGCTTGGCAGTTCCTACGAGCAGTACTTC. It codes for CASSSPLGSSYEQYF.